The TCR beta chain described here comes from a study of CD8+CD57+ T cells in acquired aplastic anemia. The wider study: An average of approximately 3.4 ug of DNA was obtained from sorted CD4+ and CD8+ cells. In CD4+ cells, healthy donors produced an average of around 10 million reads.

Of note for this clonotype: The antigen is not known.

There are 14 residues in the CDR3. V lost 1 base, J lost 5 bases, and 3 bases stayed unmatched. Germline CDR1 reads SNHLY; CDR2 reads FYNNEI. Study observations and caveats: Researchers report that fewer than 30 CD8+ CDR3 sequences appeared in both patients and controls. With respect to CD8+ Simpson's diversity, patients and controls did not differ significantly.

Template material for TCR beta VDJ and CDR3 profiling consisted of genomic DNA. TCRdb used MiXCR to reprocess the reads, holding one entry per CDR3 protein. The table lists hundreds of thousands of distinct CDR3 sequences, 55% to 75% of them singletons. The receptor comes from a human donor in good health, serving as a control. The chain is built from TRBV2 and TRBJ2-5, with 8 nucleotides matching TRBD1. The sample was sorted CD4+, CD8+, or CD8+CD57+ T cells (not recorded which) from PBMCs. The CDR3 reads CASSEEQGGETQYF. In DNA form, the CDR3 reads TGTGCCAGCAGTGAAGAACAGGGGGGTGAGACCCAGTACTTC.